A single sample gave rise to the 4 T cell receptor beta chains below, sequenced in a study of patients and donors after allogeneic stem cell transplantation. Using its own MiXCR run on the RT-PCR reads, TCRdb lists one record per CDR3 protein. Of about 150,000 distinct CDR3 sequences listed, approximately 35% are singletons. The specimen was blood, either unsorted or a sorted T cell fraction (not recorded which). These receptor sequences come from a human donor who was either an allogeneic HSCT recipient or a stem cell or donor lymphocyte infusion donor (not recorded which). It is not recorded whose cells these are; they may come from a transplant donor.

In its sample, this clonotype was seen a few times. The V gene is TRBV4-3, the J gene TRBJ1-2; D is unclear. Germline V gene lookup returns CDR1 LGHNA and CDR2 YSLEER. The CDR3 loop spans 16 amino acids. V lost 0 bases, J lost 4 bases, and 15 bases lay in between. CDR3 protein: CASSQEVNIISYGYTF. The CDR3 region has the DNA TGCGCCAGCAGCCAAGAAGTTAATATAATCTCCTATGGCTACACCTTC.

This clonotype was counted many times. The V gene is TRBV7-8, the J gene TRBJ1-5; 9 bases align to TRBD1. The CDR3 extends over 13 amino acids. CDR1 is SGHVS and CDR2 is FQNEAQ in the germline V gene. The V and J ends lost 5 bases and 5 bases, in that order; junction bases with no gene match: 1. CDR3 DNA sequence: TGTGCCAGCAGCCGGGACAGGGATCAGCCCCAGCATTTT. Translation gives CASSRDRDQPQHF.

The chain carries TRBV4-3 and TRBJ1-1, with D hard to call. CDR3 length equals 15 residues. The ends were cut back, 0 bases at V and 0 bases at J, with 8 bases in the middle. CDR1 LGHNA and CDR2 YSLEER come from the germline V gene. Here the CDR3 reads CASSQEGTLNTEAFF. CDR3 sequence (DNA): TGCGCCAGCAGCCAAGAAGGAACATTGAACACTGAAGCTTTCTTT.

This clonotype was counted a few times. This chain links TRBV7-8 with TRBJ1-5; 10 bases are a match to TRBD1. Germline V CDR1 and CDR2: SGHVS, FQNEAQ. The CDR3 length is 16 residues. V dropped 0 bases and J dropped 10; count of bases not matched to a gene: 9. CDR3 DNA: TGTGCCAGCAGCTTAGCGGGGGGGACAGGGGCTGTACCCCAGCATTTT. Residues: CASSLAGGTGAVPQHF.